A single sample is the source of the 18 T cell receptor beta chains below, sequenced in a study of blood T cell repertoires in COVID-19. Here immunoSEQ multiplex PCR was the method, and the copy in TCRdb shows in-frame clones only, minus some. This table holds 100,000 or so clones, about 91% found once. The sample consisted of peripheral blood. All receptors derive from a young man with acute or convalescent COVID-19.

This clone was detected only once. The chain carries TRBV19 and TRBJ1-1; D is unclear. Germline V gives CDR1 LNHDA, CDR2 SQIVND (reference sequence). This CDR3 spans 15 amino acids. The V and J ends lost 1 base and 0 bases respectively, with 9 bases between them. The CDR3 DNA reads as TGTGCCAGTAGTATAGTAGCAGCAATGAACACTGAAGCTTTCTTT. It encodes CASSIVAAMNTEAFF.

This chain uses TRBV18 with TRBJ1-2; D remains ambiguous. CDR1 and CDR2 (germline): KGHSH, LQKENI. Trimming took off 3 bases at V and 7 bases at J, with 18 bases between the two ends. The CDR3 runs to 15 residues. In DNA, the CDR3 is TGTGCCAGCTCACCTCTTCCCGACCTGGAGGGTGGCTACACCTTC. Residues: CASSPLPDLEGGYTF.

V is TRBV6-5 and J is TRBJ1-2; TRBD1 matches at 7 bases. V shed 2 bases, J shed 5 bases, and the junction held 8 bases outside the gene matches. The germline V gene has CDR1 MNHEY and CDR2 SVGAGI. This CDR3 has 15 amino acids. The CDR3 sequence is CASSYREGAEYGYTF. CDR3 sequence (DNA): TGTGCCAGCAGTTACCGGGAGGGGGCGGAATATGGCTACACCTTC.

The chain has TRBV19 and TRBJ1-6, with D perhaps matching TRBD1 (6 bases). Germline CDR1 LNHDA, CDR2 SQIVND (reference sequence). The ends were cut back, 5 bases at V and 11 bases at J, with 19 bases in the middle. The CDR3 extends over 15 amino acids. This CDR3 is CASSLSVQGGPPLHF. DNA of the CDR3: TGTGCCAGTAGTCTTTCGGTACAGGGCGGGCCACCCCTCCACTTT.

This chain uses TRBV19 with TRBJ1-1; D not resolved. CDR1 LNHDA and CDR2 SQIVND come from the germline V gene (reference sequence). The CDR3 is 14 residues long. The V end lost 5 bases, the J end lost 1 base, and 11 bases lay between the germline ends. In nucleotides, the CDR3 is TGTGCCAGTAGTTGGAGGACGGAGAACACTGAAGCTTTCTTT. Protein: CASSWRTENTEAFF. The entire variable domain, with the rest obtained from reference TRBV19 and TRBJ1-1, is as follows: DGGITQSPKYLFRKEGQNVTLSCEQNLNHDAMYWYRQDPGQGLRLIYYSQIVNDFQKGDIAEGYSVSREKKESFPLTVTSAQKNPTAFYLCASSWRTENTEAFFGQGTRLTVV.

The chain joins TRBV25-1 to TRBJ2-2; D ambiguous. The ends were cut back, 1 base at V and 0 bases at J, with 6 bases in the middle. The CDR3 loop spans 15 amino acids. Germline V CDR1 and CDR2: MGHDK, SYGVNS. The CDR3 coding sequence is TGTGCCAGCAGTGAATCCGTAGCGAACACCGGGGAGCTGTTTTTT. Translation gives CASSESVANTGELFF. The whole variable domain, remainder taken from reference TRBV25-1 and TRBJ2-2, is EADIYQTPRYLVIGTGKKITLECSQTMGHDKMYWYQQDPGMELHLIHYSYGVNSTEKGDLSSESTVSRIRTEHFPLTLESARPSHTSQYLCASSESVANTGELFFGEGSRLTVL.

The chain has TRBV24-1 and TRBJ2-5; 14 bases fit TRBD2. With V trimmed by 7 bases and J by 0 bases, 3 bases remained unmatched. Germline V lookup: CDR1 KGHDR, CDR2 SFDVKD. CDR3 size: 16 residues. CDR3: CATRGTSGSHQETQYF. CDR3 DNA: TGTGCCACCAGGGGGACTAGCGGGAGCCACCAAGAGACCCAGTACTTC.

This sequence joins TRBV18 and TRBJ1-2; tentative D call: TRBD1 (5 bases). Per germline, CDR1 KGHSH and CDR2 LQKENI. Trimming left V 3 bases short and J 7 bases short, with 15 bases between. The CDR3 runs to 14 residues. CDR3 nucleotides: TGTGCCAGCTCACCGACTTCCGGGACTTCTGGCTACACCTTC. Residues: CASSPTSGTSGYTF. Together with reference TRBV18 and TRBJ1-2, the CDR3 gives the full variable domain: NAGVMQNPRHLVRRRGQEARLRCSPMKGHSHVYWYRQLPEEGLKFMVYLQKENIIDESGMPKERFSAEFPKEGPSILRIQQVVRGDSAAYFCASSPTSGTSGYTFGSGTRLTVV.

This chain joins TRBV14 and TRBJ2-7, with 8 bases fitting TRBD1. V gave up 0 bases and J gave up 5 bases; unmatched junction bases: 3. This CDR3 has 14 residues. Germline V CDR1 and CDR2: SGHDN, FVKESK. The CDR3 DNA sequence: TGTGCCAGCAGCCAAGATCCAGGGGGCCACGAGCAGTACTTC. Encoded protein: CASSQDPGGHEQYF.

This clone was seen only once. The chain's CDR3 is CASSSGQAGRSTDTQYF. CDR3 bases: TGTGCCAGCAGTTCAGGGCAAGCGGGGAGGAGCACAGATACGCAGTATTTT. The chain has TRBV11-3 and TRBJ2-3; 7 positions agree with TRBD2. Germline values: CDR1 SGHNT, CDR2 YENEEA. This CDR3 has 17 amino acids. V shed 6 bases, J shed 0 bases, and the junction held 12 bases outside the gene matches.

V gene TRBV5-1 combines with J gene TRBJ2-3; a weak D match, TRBD2 (5 bases). V gave up 7 bases and J gave up 8 bases, with 11 bases separating them. The germline gives CDR1 SGHRS, CDR2 YFSETQ. This CDR3 region has 11 residues. The CDR3 nucleotides read TGCGCCAGCTTAGCGAGCGGTACGCAGTATTTT. Residues: CASLASGTQYF.

This clone occurred a few times. This sample also contains other DNA sequences that code for the same CDR3. The chain combines TRBV7-9 with TRBJ1-5, with D maybe TRBD1 (6 bases). The CDR3 loop spans 14 amino acids. Trimming pared 5 bases from V and 1 base from J, leaving 9 bases between. Looked up from germline, CDR1 is SEHNR and CDR2 is FQNEAQ (reference sequence). In DNA, the CDR3 is TGTGCCAGCAGCCCTACAGGGAGCAATCAGCCCCAGCATTTT. Its translation: CASSPTGSNQPQHF. The whole variable domain, filled in from reference TRBV7-9 and TRBJ1-5, reads DTGVSQNPRHKITKRGQNVTFRCDPISEHNRLYWYRQTLGQGPEFLTYFQNEAQLEKSRLLSDRFSAERPKGSFSTLEIQRTEQGDSAMYLCASSPTGSNQPQHFGDGTRLSIL.

J is TRBJ2-7 and V is TRBV10-3; TRBD2 matches at 8 bases. Trimming cost V 0 bases and J 1 base; bases outside gene matches: 5. This CDR3 has 16 amino acids. The germline V gene has CDR1 ENHRY and CDR2 SYGVKD. CDR3 amino acids: CAISESRAGGSYEQYF. The CDR3 DNA is TGTGCCATCAGTGAGTCGCGTGCGGGGGGTTCCTACGAGCAGTACTTC.

The chain links TRBV3-1 (or the pseudogene TRBV3-2) to TRBJ2-2; tentative D call: TRBD1 (8 bases). CDR3 length: 16 amino acids. Germline CDR1 and CDR2: LGHDT and YNNKEL (reference sequence). Trimming cost V 4 bases and J 6 bases, with 18 bases left between them. The CDR3 coding sequence is TGTGCCAGCAGCCGCAGGGGACTACAGGGGGCCGGGGAGCTGTTTTTT. It specifies CASSRRGLQGAGELFF.

In DNA, the CDR3 is TGTGCCAGCAGTGAAGCTTCCGACAGAGGCACTGAAGCTTTCTTT. This translates into CASSEASDRGTEAFF. J is TRBJ1-1 and V is TRBV2; tentative D call: TRBD1 (5 bases). Trimming pared 0 bases from V and 4 bases from J, leaving 12 bases between. Germline V gene sequence: CDR1 SNHLY, CDR2 FYNNEI. The CDR3 extends over 15 amino acids.

This chain links TRBV18 with TRBJ2-3, with 8 nucleotides matching TRBD1. Looked up from germline, CDR1 is KGHSH and CDR2 is LQKENI. The CDR3 spans 13 residues. V was pared by 9 bases and J by 1 base, with 3 bases of the junction left unmatched. This CDR3 is CASLTGGTDTQYF. The CDR3 DNA sequence: TGTGCCAGTCTGACAGGGGGCACAGATACGCAGTATTTT.

This rearrangement joins TRBV19 to TRBJ1-3; the match to TRBD1 covers 9 bases. Germline V gene lookup returns CDR1 LNHDA and CDR2 SQIVND (reference sequence). Trimming took 10 bases from V and 1 from J; bases not matched to a gene: 8. There are 15 residues in the CDR3. CDR3 sequence (DNA): TGTGCCACTCGACCGGGACAGGGATCTGGAAACACCATATATTTT. It translates to CATRPGQGSGNTIYF.

The rearrangement joins TRBV9 to TRBJ2-7, with 9 bases identical to TRBD2. Trimming removed 0 bases from V and 3 bases from J; junction bases left unmatched: 4. Germline V lookup: CDR1 SGDLS, CDR2 YYNGEE. The CDR3 extends over 15 amino acids. The CDR3 reads CASSVGASGVYEQYF. CDR3 nucleotides: TGTGCCAGCAGCGTAGGGGCTAGCGGGGTCTACGAGCAGTACTTC. Supplemented by reference TRBV9 and TRBJ2-7, the full variable domain reads DSGVTQTPKHLITATGQRVTLRCSPRSGDLSVYWYQQSLDQGLQFLIQYYNGEERAKGNILERFSAQQFPDLHSELNLSSLELGDSALYFCASSVGASGVYEQYFGPGTRLTVT.